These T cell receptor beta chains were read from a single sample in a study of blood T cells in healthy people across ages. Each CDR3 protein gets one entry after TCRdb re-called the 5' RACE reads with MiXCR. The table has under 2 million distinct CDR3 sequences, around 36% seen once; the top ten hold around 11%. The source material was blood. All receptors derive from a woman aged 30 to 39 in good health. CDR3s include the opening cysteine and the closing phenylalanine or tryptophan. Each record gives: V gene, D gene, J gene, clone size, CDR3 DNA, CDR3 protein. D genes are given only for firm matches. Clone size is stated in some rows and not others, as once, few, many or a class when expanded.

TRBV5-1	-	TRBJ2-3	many	TGTGCCAGCAGCTTAGCGGCCACAGATACGCAGTATTTT	CASSLAATDTQYF
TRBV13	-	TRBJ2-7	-	TGTGCCAGCAGCTTCCCTAGCGAGCTAAACGAGCAGTACTTC	CASSFPSELNEQYF
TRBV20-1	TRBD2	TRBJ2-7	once	TGCAGTACCGATAGACTAGCGGGCTCCTACGAGCAGTACTTC	CSTDRLAGSYEQYF
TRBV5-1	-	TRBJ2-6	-	TGCGCCAGCAGCTACTACAGCTCTGGGGCCAACGTCCTGACTTTC	CASSYYSSGANVLTF
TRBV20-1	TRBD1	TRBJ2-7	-	TGCAGTGCTACCCTCCAGGGACAGGGTTCCTCCTACGAGCAGTACTTC	CSATLQGQGSSYEQYF
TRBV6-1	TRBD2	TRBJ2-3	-	TGTGCCAGCAACAGTAGAGGGCGGGGGGGTTCAGATACGCAGTATTTT	CASNSRGRGGSDTQYF
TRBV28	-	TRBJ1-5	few	TGTGCCAGCTTCCGGGGGCGAGATCAGCCCCAGCATTTT	CASFRGRDQPQHF
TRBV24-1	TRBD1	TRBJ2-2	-	TGTGCCACCAGTGATCCCGGGACAGGCGGACCCGGGGAGCTGTTTTTT	CATSDPGTGGPGELFF
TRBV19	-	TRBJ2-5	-	TGTGCCAGTATGGGACCCGGGGGGACCCAGTACTTC	CASMGPGGTQYF
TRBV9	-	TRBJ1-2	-	TGTGCCAGCAGCGAATATACAGGGAGGTTAACTAACTATGGCTACACCTTC	CASSEYTGRLTNYGYTF
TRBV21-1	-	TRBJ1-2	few	TGTGCCAGCAGCTGTATGGGGGACAGGGAAGGCGGCTACACCTTC	CASSCMGDREGGYTF
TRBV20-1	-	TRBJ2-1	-	TGCAGTGCTAGGAGTGGGGTAATAGGGAATGAGCAGTTCTTC	CSARSGVIGNEQFF
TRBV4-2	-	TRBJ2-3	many	TGTGCCAGCAGCCCCTTCAACACAGATACGCAGTATTTT	CASSPFNTDTQYF
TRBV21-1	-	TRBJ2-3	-	TGTGCCAGCAGCAAAGTATGGCGCGGGACCAGCACAGATACGCAGTATTTT	CASSKVWRGTSTDTQYF
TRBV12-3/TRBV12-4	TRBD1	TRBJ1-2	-	TGTGCCAGCAGTTCAGGGGGCGTACACTATGGCTACACCTTC	CASSSGGVHYGYTF
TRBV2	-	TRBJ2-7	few	TGTGCCAGCAGTGAAGATATCCCCCACCACGAGCAGTACTTC	CASSEDIPHHEQYF
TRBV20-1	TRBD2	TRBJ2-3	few	TGCAGTGCTACCGAAAACGGGGGGGCCCCAGATACGCAGTATTTT	CSATENGGAPDTQYF
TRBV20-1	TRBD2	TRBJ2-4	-	TGCAGTGCTAGAGAGCTAGCGGAGGACATTCAGTACTTC	CSARELAEDIQYF
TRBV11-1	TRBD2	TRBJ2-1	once	TGTGTCAGCAGCTTGAATAGACTAGCGGGGGACAATGAGCAGTTCTTC	CVSSLNRLAGDNEQFF
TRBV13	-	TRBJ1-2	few	TGTGCCAGCAGCTTAGCCCAGGCGGCGTATGGCTACACCTTC	CASSLAQAAYGYTF
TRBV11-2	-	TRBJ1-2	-	TGTGCCAGCACTTCGACAGAAGAAGATGGCTACACCTTC	CASTSTEEDGYTF
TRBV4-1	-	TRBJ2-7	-	TGCGCCAGCAGCCAAGATAGTTCACTCGGAGGATACGAGCAGTACTTC	CASSQDSSLGGYEQYF
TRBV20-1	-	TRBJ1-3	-	TGCAGTGCTAGAAGTGCTTTCTCTGGAAACACCATATATTTT	CSARSAFSGNTIYF
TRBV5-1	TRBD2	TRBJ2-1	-	TGCGCCAGCAGCTTCTCGGTAGCGGGAGACGATGAGCAGTTCTTC	CASSFSVAGDDEQFF
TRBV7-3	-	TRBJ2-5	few	TGTGCCAGCAGCTTAGGGACCGCCGATTGGGAGACCCAGTACTTC	CASSLGTADWETQYF
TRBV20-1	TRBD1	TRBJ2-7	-	TGCAGTGCTAGATCGGACAGGGCCTACGAGCAGTACTTC	CSARSDRAYEQYF
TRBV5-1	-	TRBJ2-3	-	TGCGCCAGCAGCGGGGTGGCGACCCGAGATACGCAGTATTTT	CASSGVATRDTQYF
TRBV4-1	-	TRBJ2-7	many	TGCGCCAGCAGCCCCCCCGGCGGGGGCCGGTACGAGCAGTACTTC	CASSPPGGGRYEQYF
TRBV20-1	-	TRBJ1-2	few	TGCAGTGCTAGGCAGGGGAGCGGCTACACCTTC	CSARQGSGYTF
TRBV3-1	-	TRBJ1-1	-	TGTGCCAGCAGCCAAACCGGCGTGGCTGAAGCTTTCTTT	CASSQTGVAEAFF